This T cell receptor (beta chain) was sequenced during a study of blood T cell repertoires in COVID-19. Background on the study: Researchers got acute and convalescent COVID-19 samples from the United States, Italy and Spain. Sample material is recorded as cDNA or gDNA derived from T cells, B-cell-depleted T cells, or PBMCs.

In the source study's methods: Estimates of nucleated cell counts were drawn from the amplification of reference gene primers. Repertoires were generated with immunoSEQ multiplex PCR, while TCRdb's copy carries only in-frame clones and drops some. V and J calls and clone size are as listed in that table; D and trimming were resolved from the DNA. The data show hundreds of thousands of clones, about 80% seen once. Germline lookup yields CDR1 MNHEY and CDR2 SVGAGI. CDR3 length equals 15 residues. V was pared by 6 bases and J by 4 bases, with 9 bases of the junction left unmatched. V usage is TRBV6-5 and J usage is TRBJ2-7, with 10 positions matching TRBD2. The source material was peripheral blood. The sequence was obtained from a human donor in a cohort sampled during active COVID-19. The CDR3 nucleotides are TGTGCCAGCAGACCTAGCGGGAGAGGCGGGTACGAGCAGTACTTC. Its protein is CASRPSGRGGYEQYF.